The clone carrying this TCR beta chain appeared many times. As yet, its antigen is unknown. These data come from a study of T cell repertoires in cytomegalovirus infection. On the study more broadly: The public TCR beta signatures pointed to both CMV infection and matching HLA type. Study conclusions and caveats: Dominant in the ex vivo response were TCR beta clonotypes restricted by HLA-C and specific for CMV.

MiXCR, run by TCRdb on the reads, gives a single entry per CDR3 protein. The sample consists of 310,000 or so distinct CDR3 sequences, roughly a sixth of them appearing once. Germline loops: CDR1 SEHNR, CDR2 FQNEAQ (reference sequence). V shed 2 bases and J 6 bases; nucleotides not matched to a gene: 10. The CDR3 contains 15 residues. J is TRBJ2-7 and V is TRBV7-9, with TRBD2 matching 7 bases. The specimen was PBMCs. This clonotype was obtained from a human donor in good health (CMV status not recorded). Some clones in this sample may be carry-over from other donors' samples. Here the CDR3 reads CASSLSGEGYSEQYF. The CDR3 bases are TGTGCCAGCAGCTTATCCGGGGAGGGTTATTCCGAGCAGTACTTC.